This passage covers 2 T cell receptor beta chains from one sample sequenced in a study of human T cells and chemical hapten exposure. In TCRdb, the RACE reads were re-called with MiXCR into one record per CDR3 protein. The sample has a few hundred thousand distinct CDR3 sequences; just under 6.5% are singletons. Specified time point: patch test 2, 6 weeks after DPC sensitization. As to treatment: therapeutic diphenylcyclopropenone sensitization with weekly scalp DPC. The input for sequencing was whole blood, taken in connection with sensitization to the hapten diphenylcyclopropenone (DPC). Source of these receptors: a woman under 30 with alopecia areata. Some clones in this sample may be carry-over from other donors' samples.

The sample holds a few counts of this clonotype. The genes are TRBV12-3 or TRBV12-4 and TRBJ1-2; D perhaps matches TRBD1 (5 bases). The CDR3 totals 15 residues. Trimming shortened V by 6 bases and J by 4 bases, and 18 bases separated the two germline ends. CDR3 nucleotides: TGTGCCAGCAGGGCATACGGGCGGGGCCTCTATGGCTACACCTTC. Its translation: CASRAYGRGLYGYTF.

CDR3 amino acids: CASSLLLAGPSEQYF. CDR3 nucleotides: TGTGCCAGCAGTTTATTGCTAGCGGGGCCTAGCGAGCAGTACTTC. The rearrangement uses TRBV27 and TRBJ2-7; 9 bases are shared with TRBD2. Germline trimming cut 1 base from V and 6 bases from J; bases unmatched to any gene: 7. The germline CDR1 and CDR2 sequences are MNHEY and SMNVEV (reference sequence). The CDR3 extends over 15 amino acids.